This T cell receptor beta chain was sequenced in a study of technical replicates of blood from a handful of donors. V gave up 0 bases and J gave up 10 bases, with 6 bases separating them. The CDR3 contains 11 residues. Germline values: CDR1 SGHTA, CDR2 FQGNSA. Here immunoSEQ multiplex PCR was the method, and the copy in TCRdb shows in-frame clones only, minus some. The table records tens of thousands of clones, about 97% of them present only once. This receptor was taken from a human donor in good health. The J gene is TRBJ2-5, the V gene TRBV7-2; D not resolved. Specimen: T cells isolated from PBMCs. The CDR3 loop is CASSLASSQYF. As DNA, the CDR3 is TGTGCCAGCAGCTTAGCCTCGAGCCAGTACTTC. Filled out from reference TRBV7-2 and TRBJ2-5, the complete variable domain reads GAGVSQSPSNKVTEKGKDVELRCDPISGHTALYWYRQSLGQGLEFLIYFQGNSAPDKSGLPSDRFSAERTGGSVSTLTIQRTQQEDSAVYLCASSLASSQYFGPGTRLLVL.